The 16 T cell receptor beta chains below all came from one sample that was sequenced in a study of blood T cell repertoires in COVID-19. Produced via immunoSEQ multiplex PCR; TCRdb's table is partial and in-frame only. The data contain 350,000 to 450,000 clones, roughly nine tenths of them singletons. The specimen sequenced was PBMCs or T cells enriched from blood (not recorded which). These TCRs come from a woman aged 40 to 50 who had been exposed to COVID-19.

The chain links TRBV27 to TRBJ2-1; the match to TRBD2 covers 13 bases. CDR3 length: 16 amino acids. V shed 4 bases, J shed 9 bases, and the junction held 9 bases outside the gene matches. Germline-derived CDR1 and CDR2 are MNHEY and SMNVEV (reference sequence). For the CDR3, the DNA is TGTGCCAGCAGTTATATCGGGGGGACTAGCGGGGCTGAGCAGTTCTTC. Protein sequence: CASSYIGGTSGAEQFF.

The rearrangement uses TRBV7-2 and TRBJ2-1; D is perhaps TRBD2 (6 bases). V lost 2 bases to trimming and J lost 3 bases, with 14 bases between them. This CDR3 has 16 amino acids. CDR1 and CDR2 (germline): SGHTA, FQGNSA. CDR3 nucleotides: TGTGCCAGCAGCTTAAGATCGGGAGCACTCTACAATGAGCAGTTCTTC. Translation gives CASSLRSGALYNEQFF. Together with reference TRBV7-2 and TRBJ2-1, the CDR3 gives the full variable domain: GAGVSQSPSNKVTEKGKDVELRCDPISGHTALYWYRQSLGQGLEFLIYFQGNSAPDKSGLPSDRFSAERTGGSVSTLTIQRTQQEDSAVYLCASSLRSGALYNEQFFGPGTRLTVL.

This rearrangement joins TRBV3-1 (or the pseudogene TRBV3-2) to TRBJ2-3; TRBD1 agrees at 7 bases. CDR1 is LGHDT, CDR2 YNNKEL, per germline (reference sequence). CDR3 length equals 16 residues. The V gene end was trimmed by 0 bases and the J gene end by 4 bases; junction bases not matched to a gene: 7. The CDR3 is CASSQDERGPSDTQYF. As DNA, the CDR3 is TGTGCCAGCAGCCAAGATGAAAGGGGGCCCTCAGATACGCAGTATTTT.

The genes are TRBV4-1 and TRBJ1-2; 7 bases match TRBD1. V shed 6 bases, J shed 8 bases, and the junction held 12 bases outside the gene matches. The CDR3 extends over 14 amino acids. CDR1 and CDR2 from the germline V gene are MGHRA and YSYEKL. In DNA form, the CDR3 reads TGCGCCAGCAGAGTCCCAGGGGGAAGGGGAGGCTACACCTTC. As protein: CASRVPGGRGGYTF.

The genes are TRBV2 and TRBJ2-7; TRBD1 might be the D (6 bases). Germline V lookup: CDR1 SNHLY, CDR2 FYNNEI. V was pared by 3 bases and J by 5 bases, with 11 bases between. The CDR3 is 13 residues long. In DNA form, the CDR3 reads TGTGCCAGCAGTGACCGAACAGGGAACGAGCAGTACTTC. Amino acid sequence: CASSDRTGNEQYF.

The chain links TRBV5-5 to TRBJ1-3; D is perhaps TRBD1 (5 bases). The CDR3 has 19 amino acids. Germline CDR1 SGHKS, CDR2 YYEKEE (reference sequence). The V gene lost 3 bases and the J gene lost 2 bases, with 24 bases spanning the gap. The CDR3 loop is CASSSSLGRRGKTGNTIYF. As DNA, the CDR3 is TGTGCCAGCAGCTCGAGCCTAGGCAGGCGGGGGAAGACTGGAAACACCATATATTTT.

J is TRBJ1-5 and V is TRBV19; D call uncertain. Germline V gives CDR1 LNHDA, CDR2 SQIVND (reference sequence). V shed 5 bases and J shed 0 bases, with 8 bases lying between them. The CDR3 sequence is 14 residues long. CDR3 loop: CASSGQDSNQPQHF. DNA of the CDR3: TGTGCCAGTAGTGGGCAAGATAGCAATCAGCCCCAGCATTTT.

The CDR3, as DNA: TGTGCCAGCAGCTTATCGGGACTAGGGATCACAGATACGCAGTATTTT. Translated, it gives CASSLSGLGITDTQYF. This sequence joins TRBV7-2 and TRBJ2-3; 8 bases agree with TRBD2. The germline CDR1 and CDR2 sequences are SGHTA and FQGNSA. This CDR3 comprises 16 residues. V was pared by 2 bases and J by 2 bases, with 6 bases of the junction left unmatched.

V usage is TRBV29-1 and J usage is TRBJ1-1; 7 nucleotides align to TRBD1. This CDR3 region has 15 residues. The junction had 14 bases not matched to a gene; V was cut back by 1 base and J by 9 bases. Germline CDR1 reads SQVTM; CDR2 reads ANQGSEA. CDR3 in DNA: TGCAGCGTTGAAGCTCTTGCAGGGGGTAATACTCAAGCTTTCTTT. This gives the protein CSVEALAGGNTQAFF.

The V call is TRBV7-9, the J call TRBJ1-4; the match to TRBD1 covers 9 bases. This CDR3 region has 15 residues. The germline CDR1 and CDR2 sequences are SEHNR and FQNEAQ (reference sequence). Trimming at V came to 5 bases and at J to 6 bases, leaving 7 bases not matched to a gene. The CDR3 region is CASSPATGGHEKLFF. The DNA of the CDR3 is TGTGCCAGCAGCCCGGCGACAGGGGGACATGAAAAACTGTTTTTT. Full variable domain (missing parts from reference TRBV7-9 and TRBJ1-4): DTGVSQNPRHKITKRGQNVTFRCDPISEHNRLYWYRQTLGQGPEFLTYFQNEAQLEKSRLLSDRFSAERPKGSFSTLEIQRTEQGDSAMYLCASSPATGGHEKLFFGSGTQLSVL.

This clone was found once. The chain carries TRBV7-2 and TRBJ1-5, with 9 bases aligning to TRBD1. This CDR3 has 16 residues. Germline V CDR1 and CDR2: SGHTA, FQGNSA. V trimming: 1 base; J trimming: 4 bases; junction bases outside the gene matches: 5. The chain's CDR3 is CASSLGGDRVNQPQHF. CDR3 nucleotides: TGTGCCAGCAGCTTAGGAGGGGACAGGGTGAATCAGCCCCAGCATTTT. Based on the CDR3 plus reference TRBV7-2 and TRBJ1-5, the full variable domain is GAGVSQSPSNKVTEKGKDVELRCDPISGHTALYWYRQSLGQGLEFLIYFQGNSAPDKSGLPSDRFSAERTGGSVSTLTIQRTQQEDSAVYLCASSLGGDRVNQPQHFGDGTRLSIL.

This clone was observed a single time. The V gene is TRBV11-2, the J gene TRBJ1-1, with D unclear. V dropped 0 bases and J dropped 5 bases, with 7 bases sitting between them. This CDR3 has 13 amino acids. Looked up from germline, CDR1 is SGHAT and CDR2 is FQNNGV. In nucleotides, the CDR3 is TGTGCCAGCAGCTTAGATCTAAGAACTGAAGCTTTCTTT. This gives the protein CASSLDLRTEAFF.

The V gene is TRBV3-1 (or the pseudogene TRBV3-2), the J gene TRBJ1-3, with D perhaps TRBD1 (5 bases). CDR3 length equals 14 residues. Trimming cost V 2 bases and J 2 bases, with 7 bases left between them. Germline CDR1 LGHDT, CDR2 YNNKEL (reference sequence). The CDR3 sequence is CASSQQGTGNTIYF. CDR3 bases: TGTGCCAGCAGCCAACAGGGAACTGGAAACACCATATATTTT.

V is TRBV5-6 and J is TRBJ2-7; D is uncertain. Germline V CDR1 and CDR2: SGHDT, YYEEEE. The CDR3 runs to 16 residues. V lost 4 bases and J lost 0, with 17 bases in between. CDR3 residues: CASSTAENQISYEQYF. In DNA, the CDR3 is TGTGCCAGCAGCACCGCCGAAAATCAGATCTCCTACGAGCAGTACTTC.

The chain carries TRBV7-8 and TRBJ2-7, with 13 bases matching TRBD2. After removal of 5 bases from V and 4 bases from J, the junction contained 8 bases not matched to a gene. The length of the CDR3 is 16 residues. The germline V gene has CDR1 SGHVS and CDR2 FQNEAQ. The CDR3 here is CASSPGLLAGGYEQYF. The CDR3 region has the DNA TGTGCCAGCAGCCCGGGGCTACTAGCGGGAGGGTACGAGCAGTACTTC.

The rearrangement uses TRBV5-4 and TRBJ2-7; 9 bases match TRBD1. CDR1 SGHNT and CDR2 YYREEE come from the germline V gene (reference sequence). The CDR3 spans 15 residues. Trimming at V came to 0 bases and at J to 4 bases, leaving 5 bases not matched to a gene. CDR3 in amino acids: CASSLAGTGSYEQYF. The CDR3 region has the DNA TGTGCCAGCAGCTTGGCCGGGACAGGGTCTTACGAGCAGTACTTC. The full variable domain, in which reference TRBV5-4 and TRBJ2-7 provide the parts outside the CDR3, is ETGVTQSPTHLIKTRGQQVTLRCSSQSGHNTVSWYQQALGQGPQFIFQYYREEENGRGNFPPRFSGLQFPNYSSELNVNALELDDSALYLCASSLAGTGSYEQYFGPGTRLTVT.